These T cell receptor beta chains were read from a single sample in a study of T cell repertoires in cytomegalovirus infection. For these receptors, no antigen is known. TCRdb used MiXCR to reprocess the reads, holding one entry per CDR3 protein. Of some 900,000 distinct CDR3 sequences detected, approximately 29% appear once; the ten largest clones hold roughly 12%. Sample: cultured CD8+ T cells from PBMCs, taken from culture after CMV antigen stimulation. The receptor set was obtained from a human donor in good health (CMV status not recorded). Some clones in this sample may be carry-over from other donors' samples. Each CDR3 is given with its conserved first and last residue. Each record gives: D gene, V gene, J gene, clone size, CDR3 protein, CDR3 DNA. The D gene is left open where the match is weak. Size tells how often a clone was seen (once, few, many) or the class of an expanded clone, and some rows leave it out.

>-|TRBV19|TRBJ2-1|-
CASSMGGSSPGYNEQFF
TGTGCCAGTAGTATGGGGGGCTCCTCCCCAGGTTACAATGAGCAGTTCTTC
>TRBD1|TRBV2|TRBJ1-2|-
CASSEPRDRVYGYTF
TGTGCCAGCAGTGAACCCCGGGACAGGGTCTATGGCTACACCTTC
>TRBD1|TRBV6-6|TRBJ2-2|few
CASSFPGQGDTGELFF
TGTGCCAGCAGTTTCCCGGGACAGGGGGACACCGGGGAGCTGTTTTTT
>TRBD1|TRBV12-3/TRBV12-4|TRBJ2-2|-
CASLTWDRGSGELFF
TGTGCCAGCCTAACTTGGGACAGGGGGTCCGGGGAGCTGTTTTTT
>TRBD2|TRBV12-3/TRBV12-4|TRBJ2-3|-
CATVEAGGADTQYF
TGTGCCACCGTTGAAGCGGGGGGTGCAGATACGCAGTATTTT
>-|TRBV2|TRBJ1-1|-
CAFREGTEAFF
TGTGCTTTCCGGGAAGGAACTGAAGCTTTCTTT
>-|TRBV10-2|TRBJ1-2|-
CASSSGVSYGYTF
TGCGCCAGCTCTTCAGGGGTTTCCTATGGCTACACCTTC
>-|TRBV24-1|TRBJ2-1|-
CATSDPGGIRDEQFF
TGTGCCACCAGTGATCCAGGGGGGATCCGGGATGAGCAGTTCTTC
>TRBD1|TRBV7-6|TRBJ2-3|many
CASSLGQGRADTQYF
TGTGCCAGCAGCCTCGGACAGGGCCGGGCGGATACGCAGTATTTT
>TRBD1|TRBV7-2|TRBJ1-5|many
CASSRRDSLDQPQHF
TGTGCCAGCAGCCGAAGGGACAGTTTAGATCAGCCCCAGCATTTT
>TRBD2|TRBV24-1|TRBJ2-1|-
CATSEPGLAGYNEQFF
TGTGCCACCAGTGAGCCGGGACTAGCGGGATACAATGAGCAGTTCTTC
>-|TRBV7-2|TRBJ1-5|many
CASSPFNREEDQPQHF
TGTGCCAGCAGCCCTTTTAACAGGGAGGAGGATCAGCCCCAGCATTTT
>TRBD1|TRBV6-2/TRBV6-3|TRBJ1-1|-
CASSDRGKEAEAFF
TGTGCCAGCAGCGACAGGGGGAAAGAGGCTGAAGCTTTCTTT
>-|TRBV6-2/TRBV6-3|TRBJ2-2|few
CASSYDGGITGELFF
TGTGCCAGCAGTTACGATGGGGGGATCACCGGGGAGCTGTTTTTT